Sequencing of this T cell receptor beta chain was carried out in a study of T-cell reconstitution after alpha-beta-depleted transplantation in children. General study points: Expanded graft clones numbering several hundred reportedly gave rise to alpha-beta T cells about two months after transplant. At day 60, the high TCRbeta diversity found in some patients originated from recipient T cells and thymic progenitors that had survived. T-cell numbers and diversity one year post-transplant derived largely from freshly generated T cells.

Unique molecular identifiers were built into the TCRbeta library. Via MiXCR, TCRdb re-called the PCR reads, giving one row per CDR3 protein. The table includes a few hundred thousand distinct CDR3 sequences, 27% detected once. Notes on this clonotype: Its antigen remains unidentified.

The CDR3 totals 14 residues. Trimming removed 5 bases at V and 0 bases at J, with 10 bases between. Germline CDR1 reads SEHNR; CDR2 reads FQNEAQ (reference sequence). This specimen was PBMCs, taken before TCRalphabeta/CD19-depleted stem cell transplant. The rearrangement links TRBV7-9 to TRBJ1-1, with D perhaps matching TRBD1 (5 bases). This clonotype was obtained from a boy less than two years old with Wiskott-Aldrich syndrome, due to receive a stem cell transplant. This CDR3 is CASSRQIMNTEAFF. The CDR3 nucleotides are TGTGCCAGCAGCCGACAGATCATGAACACTGAAGCTTTCTTT. Looking up the rest from reference TRBV7-9 and TRBJ1-1 gives the full variable domain: DTGVSQNPRHKITKRGQNVTFRCDPISEHNRLYWYRQTLGQGPEFLTYFQNEAQLEKSRLLSDRFSAERPKGSFSTLEIQRTEQGDSAMYLCASSRQIMNTEAFFGQGTRLTVV.